One sample yielded the 14 T cell receptor beta chains listed below, sequenced in a study of blood T cell repertoires in COVID-19. Repertoires were generated with immunoSEQ multiplex PCR, while TCRdb's copy carries only in-frame clones and drops some. The repertoire includes about 180,000 clones, roughly 88% of them detected once, and approximately 9% sits in the top ten. Sequencing was performed on PBMCs or T cells enriched from blood (not recorded which). Receptors were obtained from a woman aged 18-29 years who had recovered from COVID-19.

The CDR3 coding sequence is TGTGCCAGCAGTCCCCCCAGGGGGCGGGTTAATGAAAAACTGTTTTTT. This gives the protein CASSPPRGRVNEKLFF. The chain employs TRBV28 and TRBJ1-4, with TRBD1 matching 8 bases. The CDR3 is 16 residues long. Trimming took 5 bases from V and 4 from J; bases not matched to a gene: 9. The germline V gene encodes CDR1 MDHEN and CDR2 SYDVKM.

This chain links TRBV29-1 with TRBJ2-6, with D tentatively TRBD1 (6 bases). CDR3 length: 14 residues. V lost 1 base and J lost 4, with 8 bases in between. Germline-derived CDR1 and CDR2 are SQVTM and ANQGSEA. The chain's CDR3 is CSVEVGAGANVLTF. CDR3 nucleotide sequence: TGCAGCGTTGAAGTGGGGGCCGGGGCCAACGTCCTGACTTTC.

This chain uses TRBV25-1 with TRBJ1-1; D is undetermined. This CDR3 comprises 13 residues. Deletions cut 0 bases from V and 3 bases from J, with 5 bases between. CDR1 is MGHDK and CDR2 is SYGVNS in the germline V gene. The CDR3 here is CASSEYFDTEAFF. The CDR3 nucleotides are TGTGCCAGCAGTGAATATTTCGACACTGAAGCTTTCTTT.

V usage is TRBV9 and J usage is TRBJ2-3; D is perhaps TRBD2 (5 bases). The CDR3 runs 16 residues. The V end was cut by 3 bases, the J end by 3 bases, with 17 bases between. The germline gives CDR1 SGDLS, CDR2 YYNGEE. CDR3 residues: CASSEAPWGDTDTQYF. In DNA form, the CDR3 reads TGTGCCAGCAGCGAGGCCCCCTGGGGAGATACAGATACGCAGTATTTT.

The J gene is TRBJ2-5, the V gene TRBV3-1 (or the pseudogene TRBV3-2); the match to TRBD1 covers 9 bases. The germline V gene encodes CDR1 LGHDT and CDR2 YNNKEL (reference sequence). The V gene end was trimmed by 6 bases and the J gene end by 4 bases; junction bases not matched to a gene: 3. This CDR3 is 13 amino acids long. The CDR3 nucleotides read TGTGCCAGCAGACCGGGACAGGGAGAGACCCAGTACTTC. This gives the protein CASRPGQGETQYF.

The sample holds a few counts of this clone. The chain uses TRBV6-5 and TRBJ2-7; D is undetermined. The CDR3 is 14 amino acids. Trimming cost V 2 bases and J 3 bases, with 11 bases left between them. Germline V CDR1 and CDR2: MNHEY, SVGAGI. The CDR3 DNA follows: TGTGCCAGCAGTTACGCTAAGAACCTCTACGAGCAGTACTTC. Amino acids: CASSYAKNLYEQYF.

The J gene is TRBJ1-1, the V gene TRBV10-3, with D uncertain. The V end was cut by 7 bases, the J end by 4 bases, with 16 bases between. CDR3 length: 14 residues. Germline-derived CDR1 and CDR2 are ENHRY and SYGVKD. In DNA form, the CDR3 reads TGTGCCATCACCTCGGCGGTATCGGGCACTGAAGCTTTCTTT. This sequence encodes CAITSAVSGTEAFF.

This clone was counted once. The chain combines TRBV5-4 with TRBJ1-1; a possible D gene is TRBD1 (6 bases). CDR3 size: 14 residues. V was clipped by 9 bases and J by 7 bases, with 22 bases between them. Germline lookup yields CDR1 SGHNT and CDR2 YYREEE (reference sequence). The CDR3 spells CATTDLRTEGEAFF. CDR3 DNA: TGTGCCACCACGGATCTCCGGACAGAAGGTGAAGCTTTCTTT.

The chain has TRBV6-5 and TRBJ2-7; a weak D match, TRBD2 (5 bases). CDR3 size: 13 residues. Deletions cut 6 bases from V and 2 bases from J, with 11 bases between. Germline CDR1 reads MNHEY; CDR2 reads SVGAGI. CDR3 sequence (DNA): TGTGCCAGCAGGGCAGGAGGCACCTACGAGCAGTACTTC. The encoded protein is CASRAGGTYEQYF.

The chain employs TRBV28 and TRBJ2-7; 14 bases match TRBD2. V shed 8 bases and J 5 bases; nucleotides not matched to a gene: 11. Per germline, CDR1 MDHEN and CDR2 SYDVKM. This CDR3 spans 16 amino acids. The CDR3 is CASSGTSGSFRNEQYF. The DNA for the CDR3 is TGTGCCAGCTCCGGGACTAGCGGGAGCTTTAGGAACGAGCAGTACTTC.

The chain combines TRBV2 with TRBJ2-3; TRBD2 aligns across 8 bases. CDR1 SNHLY and CDR2 FYNNEI come from the germline V gene. The CDR3 runs to 16 residues. V was pared by 7 bases and J by 0 bases, with 9 bases of the junction left unmatched. In DNA, the CDR3 is TGTGCCAGCAAAATAACACTAGCGGAAAGCACAGATACGCAGTATTTT. Its translation: CASKITLAESTDTQYF.

This clone showed up just once. This sequence joins TRBV28 and TRBJ2-7; 12 nucleotides line up with TRBD1. There are 15 residues in the CDR3. Germline values: CDR1 MDHEN, CDR2 SYDVKM. Trimming cost V 6 bases and J 0 bases; bases outside gene matches: 3. CDR3 bases: TGTGCCAGCAGGCGGGGACAGGGGGCCTCCTACGAGCAGTACTTC. This codes for CASRRGQGASYEQYF.

The chain joins TRBV7-9 to TRBJ2-1, with 8 bases fitting TRBD2. V lost 8 bases to trimming and J lost 10 bases; unmatched junction nucleotides: 13. In germline, CDR1 is SEHNR, CDR2 FQNEAQ (reference sequence). This CDR3 has 14 amino acids. The CDR3 DNA follows: TGTGCCAGCGGTACTAGCGGCCCGAGACGGGAGCAGTTCTTC. This encodes CASGTSGPRREQFF. The full variable domain, in which reference TRBV7-9 and TRBJ2-1 provide the parts outside the CDR3, is DTGVSQNPRHKITKRGQNVTFRCDPISEHNRLYWYRQTLGQGPEFLTYFQNEAQLEKSRLLSDRFSAERPKGSFSTLEIQRTEQGDSAMYLCASGTSGPRREQFFGPGTRLTVL.

The CDR3 DNA reads as TGTGCCAGTAGTCTTCTGGAGGGCAATCAGCCCCAGCATTTT. Translating gives CASSLLEGNQPQHF. This rearrangement joins TRBV19 to TRBJ1-5; D is undetermined. Trimming cost V 5 bases and J 2 bases, with 10 bases left between them. CDR1 LNHDA and CDR2 SQIVND come from the germline V gene (reference sequence). The CDR3 spans 14 residues.